This entry describes one TCR beta chain. Its cognate antigen has yet to be identified. No base-level quality is on record; no much larger clone is a single base apart. Measured from the cysteine to the phenylalanine, the CDR3 is 11 residues long. Only the CDR3 part of the read is kept: 33 bases, read in frame from the first base. From a lookup of the germline V gene, CDR1 and CDR2 are SQVTM and ANQGSEA. The germline ends are 4 bases apart after V is trimmed by 5 bases and J by 1 base. The data are from a study of response to subunit inactivated influenza vaccine (dated by TCRdb to the late 2010s). As for the study more broadly: To follow how T cells responded to a trivalent subunit inactivated influenza vaccine, the researchers relied on deep quantitative profiling of the T cell receptor repertoire.

Overall study results and their limits: According to the authors, only a limited number of new T cells may be recruited by each seasonal influenza vaccination.

The library was built by means of RT-PCR. Sequencing was carried out with an Illumina HiSeq 2500. Clones were called with MiXCR by TCRdb after fastp trimmed the public reads at Q25, and only in-frame beta chains were retained. Every distinct CDR3 protein forms one entry, paired with its most common genes and DNA. The sample records around 750,000 distinct CDR3 sequences, 20% to 25% of which are singletons. The ten top clones hold 9.5% to 13% of the sample. The chain uses TRBV29-1 and TRBJ2-3, with an unclear D gene assignment. The source was PBMCs from blood, collected around 5 days after vaccination. The origin of this receptor is a man aged 50 to 60 who received an inactivated influenza vaccine. Donor details come from another sample of the same person, matched by shared clones. Read as DNA, the sequence is TGCAGCGTTAGACGCACAGATACGCAGTATTTT. Translated, it gives CSVRRTDTQYF.